A selection of T cell receptor beta chains follows, all from one sample in a study of blood T cell repertoires in COVID-19. Assay: immunoSEQ multiplex PCR; the TCRdb copy retains only in-frame clones and omits some. The data contain about 200,000 clones, approximately 82% of them singletons. The sequenced material came from PBMCs or T cells enriched from blood (not recorded which). These receptors all stem from an older woman with acute COVID-19. Each CDR3 is given with its conserved first and last residue. D genes are given only for firm matches. Rows give clone size only sometimes, using once, few, many, or a class for an expanded clone.

TRBJ1-3 TRBV20-1 . . TGCAGTGCTATAGCTGGAAACACCATATATTTT CSAIAGNTIYF
TRBJ1-2 TRBV5-6 . TRBD1 TGTGCCAGCAGCTTCACAGGGGTTGGCTACACCTTC CASSFTGVGYTF
TRBJ2-5 TRBV4-2 . . TGTGCCAGCAGCCAAGAAGGGGTCCAGTACTTC CASSQEGVQYF
TRBJ1-1 TRBV4-3 . . TGCGCCAGCAGCCAAGGAGGGTTGGGTTCCTCTGAAGCTTTCTTT CASSQGGLGSSEAFF
TRBJ1-5 TRBV7-2 . . TGTGCCAGCGCTTGGGGGGTGAATCAGCCCCAGCATTTT CASAWGVNQPQHF
TRBJ1-3 TRBV9 . . TGTGCCAGCAGCGTAAATCCCGGAGCTGGAAACACCATATATTTT CASSVNPGAGNTIYF
TRBJ1-1 TRBV4-3 . . TGCGCCAGCAGCCCAGGTTTGGGGAGCACTGAAGCTTTCTTT CASSPGLGSTEAFF
TRBJ2-2 TRBV19 . TRBD1 TGTGCCAGTAGGGGGACAGCGATCACCGGGGAGCTGTTTTTT CASRGTAITGELFF
TRBJ2-2 TRBV5-1 . TRBD2 TGCGCCAGCAGCTTGAGAGCGGGAGACACCGGGGAGCTGTTTTTT CASSLRAGDTGELFF
TRBJ1-1 TRBV7-9 . . TGTGCCAGCAGCCTCAACAGGGTCGGCACTGAAGCTTTCTTT CASSLNRVGTEAFF
TRBJ2-3 TRBV24-1 . . TGTGCCACCAGTGATCCCAAAGTGGAGACGCCCACAGATACGCAGTATTTT CATSDPKVETPTDTQYF
TRBJ1-2 TRBV27 . . TGTGCCAGCAGTTTATGGCTCCCGGGACAAGAATATGGCTACACCTTC CASSLWLPGQEYGYTF
TRBJ1-2 TRBV5-1 . . TGCGCCAGCAAGAGGACTGGAAATGATGGCTACACCTTC CASKRTGNDGYTF
TRBJ2-7 TRBV10-3 few TRBD1 TGTGCCATCAGTGAGAGAGAGGGGGCGGACGAGCAGTACTTC CAISEREGADEQYF
TRBJ2-3 TRBV10-3 . . TGTGCCATCAGTGAGGGGGAGCGGGCAGATACGCAGTATTTT CAISEGERADTQYF
TRBJ1-1 TRBV28 . TRBD1 TGTGCCAGCAGGCACCAAGACAGGGCCCGGGGTGAAGCTTTCTTT CASRHQDRARGEAFF
TRBJ2-3 TRBV5-7 . . TGTGCCAGCAGCCAACACAGCACAGATACGCAGTATTTT CASSQHSTDTQYF
TRBJ2-2 TRBV7-8 . . TGTGCCAGCAGCCGAGGACAGTTAGGGACCGGGGAGCTGTTTTTT CASSRGQLGTGELFF